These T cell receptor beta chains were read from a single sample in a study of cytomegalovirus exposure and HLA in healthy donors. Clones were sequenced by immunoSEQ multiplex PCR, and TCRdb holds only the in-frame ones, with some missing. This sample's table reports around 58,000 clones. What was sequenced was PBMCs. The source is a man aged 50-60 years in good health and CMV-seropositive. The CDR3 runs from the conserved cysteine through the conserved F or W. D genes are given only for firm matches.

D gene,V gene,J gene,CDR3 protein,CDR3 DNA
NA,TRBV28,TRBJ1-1,CASSSPYTLNTEAFF,TGTGCCAGCAGTTCCCCCTATACCTTGAACACTGAAGCTTTCTTT
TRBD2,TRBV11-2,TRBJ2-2,CASSLDPSGGAVGELFF,TGTGCCAGCAGCTTAGATCCCAGCGGGGGGGCCGTCGGGGAGCTGTTTTTT
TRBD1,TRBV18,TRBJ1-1,CASSPRTGPYTEAFF,TGTGCCAGCTCACCGAGGACAGGCCCTTACACTGAAGCTTTCTTT
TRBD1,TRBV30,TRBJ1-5,CAQGGQGVSQPQHF,TGTGCCCAGGGGGGACAGGGGGTGAGCCAGCCCCAGCATTTT
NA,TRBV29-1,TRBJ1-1,CSVEGARVNTEAFF,TGCAGCGTTGAAGGGGCCAGGGTGAACACTGAAGCTTTCTTT
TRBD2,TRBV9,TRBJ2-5,CASSVDSGGYQETQYF,TGTGCCAGCAGCGTAGACAGCGGGGGGTACCAAGAGACCCAGTACTTC
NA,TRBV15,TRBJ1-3,CATSRDDIDSGNTIYF,TGTGCCACCAGCAGAGATGACATAGACTCTGGAAACACCATATATTTT
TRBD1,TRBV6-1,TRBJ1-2,CASSEPYRQGIGYTF,TGTGCCAGCAGTGAACCGTATCGACAGGGAATTGGCTACACCTTC
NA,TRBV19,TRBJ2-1,CASSIGGYVGDEQFF,TGTGCCAGTAGTATCGGGGGTTATGTAGGGGATGAGCAGTTCTTC
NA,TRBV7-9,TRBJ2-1,CASSPTRRDEQFF,TGTGCCAGCAGCCCGACTAGAAGGGATGAGCAGTTCTTC
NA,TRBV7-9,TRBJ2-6,CASSLVAGPGANVLTF,TGTGCCAGCAGCTTAGTCGCAGGGCCTGGGGCCAACGTCCTGACTTTC
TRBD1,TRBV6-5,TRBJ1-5,CASSSAGGDQPQHF,TGTGCCAGCAGTTCTGCAGGGGGCGATCAGCCCCAGCATTTT
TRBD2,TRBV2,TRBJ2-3,CASGPSGGAKDTQYF,TGTGCCAGCGGTCCCAGCGGGGGGGCCAAAGATACGCAGTATTTT
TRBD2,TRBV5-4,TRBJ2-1,CASSLVGGSSYNEQFF,TGTGCCAGCAGCTTGGTCGGCGGGAGCTCCTACAATGAGCAGTTCTTC
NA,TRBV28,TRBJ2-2,CASSFGGVETGELFF,TGTGCCAGCAGTTTCGGGGGAGTCGAAACCGGGGAGCTGTTTTTT
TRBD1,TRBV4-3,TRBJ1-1,CASSLRTGGGNTEAFF,TGCGCCAGCAGCCTGCGGACAGGGGGTGGGAACACTGAAGCTTTCTTT
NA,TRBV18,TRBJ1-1,CASSRDTRRTEAFF,TGTGCCAGCTCACGCGACACACGGCGCACTGAAGCTTTCTTT
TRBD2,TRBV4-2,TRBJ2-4,CASSQGGWAGEISIQYF,TGTGCCAGCAGCCAAGGGGGCTGGGCGGGAGAGATTAGCATTCAGTACTTC
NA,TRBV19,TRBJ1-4,CASSPAQGLETNEKLFF,TGTGCCAGTAGTCCCGCGCAGGGGTTGGAAACTAATGAAAAACTGTTTTTT
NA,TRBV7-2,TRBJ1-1,CASSLGGRTEAFF,TGTGCCAGCAGCTTAGGAGGTAGGACTGAAGCTTTCTTT
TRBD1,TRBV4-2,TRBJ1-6,CASSLGTGNSPLHF,TGTGCCAGCAGCCTCGGGACAGGGAATTCACCCCTCCACTTT
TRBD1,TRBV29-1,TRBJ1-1,CSVDREGTEAFF,TGCAGCGTGGACAGGGAGGGCACTGAAGCTTTCTTT
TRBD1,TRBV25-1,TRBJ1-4,CASSAWTGGNEKLFF,TGTGCCAGCAGTGCTTGGACAGGGGGGAATGAAAAACTGTTTTTT
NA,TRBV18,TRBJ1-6,CASSPSQQYSPLHF,TGTGCCAGCTCACCAAGTCAACAGTATTCACCCCTCCACTTT
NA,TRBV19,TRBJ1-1,CASTLGGRAEAFF,TGTGCCAGTACCCTAGGGGGGAGGGCTGAAGCTTTCTTT
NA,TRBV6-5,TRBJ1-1,CASSETLNTEAFF,TGTGCCAGCAGTGAAACTCTGAACACTGAAGCTTTCTTT
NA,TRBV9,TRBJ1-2,CASSSRPGDGYTF,TGTGCCAGCAGCTCACGCCCCGGGGATGGCTACACCTTC
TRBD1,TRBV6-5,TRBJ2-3,CASSYSRGTGTDTQYF,TGTGCCAGCAGTTACTCGAGGGGGACAGGAACAGATACGCAGTATTTT
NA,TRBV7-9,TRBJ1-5,CASSLGSNINQPQHF,TGTGCCAGCAGCTTAGGAAGTAACATCAATCAGCCCCAGCATTTT
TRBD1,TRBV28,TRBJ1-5,CASSRGGTGGAGQPQHF,TGTGCCAGCAGTCGAGGCGGGACAGGGGGCGCCGGGCAGCCCCAGCATTTT
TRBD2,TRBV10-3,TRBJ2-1,CAIAGTSGYNEQFF,TGTGCCATCGCCGGGACTAGCGGTTACAATGAGCAGTTCTTC
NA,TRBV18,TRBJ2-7,CASSPLRQAEQYF,TGTGCCAGCTCACCGCTAAGACAGGCCGAGCAGTACTTC
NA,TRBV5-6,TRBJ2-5,CASSPGLEETQYF,TGTGCCAGCAGCCCGGGACTGGAAGAGACCCAGTACTTC
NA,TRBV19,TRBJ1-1,CASSIGSVNTEAFF,TGTGCCAGTAGTATAGGCTCAGTGAACACTGAAGCTTTCTTT
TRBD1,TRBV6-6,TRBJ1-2,CASSPGQGKRSYGYTF,TGTGCCAGCAGTCCCGGACAGGGGAAGCGGAGCTATGGCTACACCTTC
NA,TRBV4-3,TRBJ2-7,CASSQDWSRGANEQYF,TGCGCCAGCAGCCAAGATTGGTCCCGGGGGGCCAACGAGCAGTACTTC
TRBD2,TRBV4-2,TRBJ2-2,CASSQGLDSTGELFF,TGTGCCAGCAGCCAGGGACTAGATAGCACCGGGGAGCTGTTTTTT
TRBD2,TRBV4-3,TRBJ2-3,CASSQDRVTSGTQTQYF,TGCGCCAGCAGCCAAGATCGGGTTACTAGCGGGACCCAGACGCAGTATTTT
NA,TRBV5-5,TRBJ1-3,CAAKTQESSGNTIYF,TGTGCCGCGAAAACCCAGGAAAGTTCTGGAAACACCATATATTTT
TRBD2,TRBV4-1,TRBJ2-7,CASSQGRLAGNEQYF,TGCGCCAGCAGCCAAGGAAGGCTAGCGGGGAACGAGCAGTACTTC
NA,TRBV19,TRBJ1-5,CASKGAGYSNQPQHF,TGTGCCAGTAAAGGGGCCGGCTATAGCAATCAGCCCCAGCATTTT
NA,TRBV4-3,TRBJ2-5,CASSQGGGQETQYF,TGCGCCAGCAGCCAGGGGGGTGGGCAAGAGACCCAGTACTTC
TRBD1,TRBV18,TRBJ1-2,CASSPEGAPSYGYTF,TGTGCCAGCTCACCGGAGGGGGCCCCCTCCTATGGCTACACCTTC
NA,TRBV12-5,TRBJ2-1,CASGLGVPGNEQFF,TGTGCTAGTGGTTTGGGGGTCCCGGGCAATGAGCAGTTCTTC
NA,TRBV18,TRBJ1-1,CASSPDTGKGTEAFF,TGTGCCAGCTCGCCCGATACAGGGAAGGGCACTGAAGCTTTCTTT
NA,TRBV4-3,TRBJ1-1,CASSQDRQAMNTEAFF,TGCGCCAGCAGCCAAGATCGGCAGGCCATGAACACTGAAGCTTTCTTT
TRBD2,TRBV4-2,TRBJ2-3,CASSQVGGAGANGDTQYF,TGTGCCAGCAGCCAAGTCGGAGGAGCGGGGGCCAACGGAGATACGCAGTATTTT
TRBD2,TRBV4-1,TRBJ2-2,CASSQGLAGERSTGELFF,TGCGCCAGCAGCCAGGGACTAGCGGGAGAGCGTAGCACCGGGGAGCTGTTTTTT
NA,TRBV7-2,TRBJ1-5,CASSLDLGQVQHF,TGTGCCAGCAGCTTAGATTTAGGTCAGGTTCAGCATTTT
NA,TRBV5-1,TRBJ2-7,CASSFTGTSEAQQYF,TGCGCCAGCAGCTTTACCGGGACATCGGAAGCCCAGCAGTACTTC
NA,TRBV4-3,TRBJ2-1,CASSQAPAATYNEQFF,TGCGCCAGCAGCCAAGCCCCCGCGGCCACTTACAATGAGCAGTTCTTC
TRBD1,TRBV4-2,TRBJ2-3,CASSQGQGASRADTQYF,TGTGCCAGCAGCCAGGGACAGGGGGCATCAAGGGCAGATACGCAGTATTTT
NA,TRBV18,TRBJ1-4,CASSPGSGQGEKLFF,TGTGCCAGCTCACCAGGGTCGGGACAAGGTGAAAAACTGTTTTTT
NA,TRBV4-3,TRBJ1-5,CASSQDKYSNQPQHF,TGCGCCAGCAGCCAAGATAAATATAGCAATCAGCCCCAGCATTTT
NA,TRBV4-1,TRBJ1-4,CASSQDSTGHNEKLFF,TGCGCCAGCAGCCAAGATTCTACAGGACATAATGAAAAACTGTTTTTT